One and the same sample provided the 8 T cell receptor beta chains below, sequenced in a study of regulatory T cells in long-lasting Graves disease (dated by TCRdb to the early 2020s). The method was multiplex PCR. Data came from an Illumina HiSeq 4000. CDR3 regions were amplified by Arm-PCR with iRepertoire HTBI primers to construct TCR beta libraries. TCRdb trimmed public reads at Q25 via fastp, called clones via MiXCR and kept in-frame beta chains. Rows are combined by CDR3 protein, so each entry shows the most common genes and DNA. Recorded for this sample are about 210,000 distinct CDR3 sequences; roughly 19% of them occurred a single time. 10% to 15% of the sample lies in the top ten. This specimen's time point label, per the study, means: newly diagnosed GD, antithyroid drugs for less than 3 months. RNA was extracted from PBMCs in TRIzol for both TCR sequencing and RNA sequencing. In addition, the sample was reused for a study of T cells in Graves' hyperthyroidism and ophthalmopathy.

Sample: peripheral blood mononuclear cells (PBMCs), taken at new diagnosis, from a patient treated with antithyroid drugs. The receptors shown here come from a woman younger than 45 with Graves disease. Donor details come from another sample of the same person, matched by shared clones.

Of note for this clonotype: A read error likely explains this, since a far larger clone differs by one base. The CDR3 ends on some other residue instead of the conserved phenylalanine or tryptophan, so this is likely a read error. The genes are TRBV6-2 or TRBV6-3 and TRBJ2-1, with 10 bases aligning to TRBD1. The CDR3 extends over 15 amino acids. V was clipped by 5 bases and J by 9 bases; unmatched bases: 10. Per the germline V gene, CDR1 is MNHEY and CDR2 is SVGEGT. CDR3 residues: CASSESVDRGVEQFS. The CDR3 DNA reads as TGTGCCAGCAGTGAATCTGTGGACAGGGGGGTTGAGCAGTTCTCC.

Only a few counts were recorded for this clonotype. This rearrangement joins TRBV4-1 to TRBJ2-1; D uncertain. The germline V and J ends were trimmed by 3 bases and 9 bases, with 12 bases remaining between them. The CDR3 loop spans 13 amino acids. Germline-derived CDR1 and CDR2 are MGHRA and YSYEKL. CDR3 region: CASSQAGAGEQFF. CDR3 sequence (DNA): TGCGCCAGCAGCCAGGCCGGCGCCGGTGAGCAGTTCTTC.

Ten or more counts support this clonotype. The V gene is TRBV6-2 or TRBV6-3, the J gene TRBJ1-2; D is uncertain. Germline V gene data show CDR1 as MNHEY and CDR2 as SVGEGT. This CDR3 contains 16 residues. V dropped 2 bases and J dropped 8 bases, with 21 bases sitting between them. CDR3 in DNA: TGTGCCAGCAGTTACGGTCCGGAAGGGCAGCTGGGAGGCTACACCTTC. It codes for CASSYGPEGQLGGYTF.

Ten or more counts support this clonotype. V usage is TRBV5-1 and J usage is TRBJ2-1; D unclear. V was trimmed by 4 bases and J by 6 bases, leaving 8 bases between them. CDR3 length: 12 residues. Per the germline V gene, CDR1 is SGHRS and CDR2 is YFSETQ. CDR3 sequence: CASSHTVNEQFF. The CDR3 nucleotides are TGCGCCAGCAGCCACACCGTCAATGAGCAGTTCTTC.

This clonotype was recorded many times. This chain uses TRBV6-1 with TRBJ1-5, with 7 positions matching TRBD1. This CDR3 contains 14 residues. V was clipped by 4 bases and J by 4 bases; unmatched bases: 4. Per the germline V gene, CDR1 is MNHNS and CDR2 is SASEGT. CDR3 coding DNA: TGTGCCAGCAGTGGGGGACAGCGTAATCAGCCCCAGCATTTT. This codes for CASSGGQRNQPQHF.

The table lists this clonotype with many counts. The CDR3 bases are TGTGCCACCAGTGATTTGTCTAGCGGACCTTACAATGAGCAGTTCTTC. As protein: CATSDLSSGPYNEQFF. The chain has TRBV24-1 and TRBJ2-1, with TRBD2 matching over 7 bases. CDR1 KGHDR and CDR2 SFDVKD come from the germline V gene. The CDR3 has 16 residues. J was trimmed by 4 bases and V by 0 bases; bases with no gene match: 5.

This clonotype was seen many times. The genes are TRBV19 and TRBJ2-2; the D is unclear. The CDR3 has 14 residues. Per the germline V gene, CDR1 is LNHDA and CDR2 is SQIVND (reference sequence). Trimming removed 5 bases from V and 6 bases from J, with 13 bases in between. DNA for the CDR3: TGTGCCAGTAGTGTTCCGGGTGAATCCGGGGAGCTGTTTTTT. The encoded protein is CASSVPGESGELFF.

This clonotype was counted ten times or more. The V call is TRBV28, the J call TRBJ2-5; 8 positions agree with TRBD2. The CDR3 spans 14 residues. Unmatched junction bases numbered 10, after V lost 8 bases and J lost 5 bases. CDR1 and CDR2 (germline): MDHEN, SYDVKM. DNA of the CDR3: TGTGCCAGCGGAGTGGCGGGAGGTTTGGAGACCCAGTACTTC. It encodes CASGVAGGLETQYF.